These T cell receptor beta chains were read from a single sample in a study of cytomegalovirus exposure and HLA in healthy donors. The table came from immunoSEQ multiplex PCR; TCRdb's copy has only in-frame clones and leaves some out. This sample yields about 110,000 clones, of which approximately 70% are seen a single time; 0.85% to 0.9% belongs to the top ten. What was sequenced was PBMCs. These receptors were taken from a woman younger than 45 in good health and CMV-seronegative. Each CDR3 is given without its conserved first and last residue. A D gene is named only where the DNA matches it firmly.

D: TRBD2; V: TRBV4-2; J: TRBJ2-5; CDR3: ASSRILSGGKLGGQETQY
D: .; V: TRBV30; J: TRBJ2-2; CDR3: AWSPGLGAGELF
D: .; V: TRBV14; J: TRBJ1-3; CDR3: ASSQGLTIY
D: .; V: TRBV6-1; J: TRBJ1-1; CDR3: ASSPVRGGKAF
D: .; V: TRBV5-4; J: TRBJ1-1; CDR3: ASSMALYTEAF
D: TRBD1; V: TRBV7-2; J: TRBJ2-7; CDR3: ASSLDRGRDEQY
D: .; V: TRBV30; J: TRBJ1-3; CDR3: AWTGLSGNTIY
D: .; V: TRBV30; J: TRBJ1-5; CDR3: AWSVGGPQH
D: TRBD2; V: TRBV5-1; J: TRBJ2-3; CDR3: ASSPPGGTSTDTQY
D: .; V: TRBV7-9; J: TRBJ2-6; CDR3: ASSFESRLSRANVLT
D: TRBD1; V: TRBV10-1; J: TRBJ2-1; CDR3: ASSEGDRARPEQF
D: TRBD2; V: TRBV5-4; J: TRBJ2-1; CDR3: ASTPGTRVLRSYNEQF
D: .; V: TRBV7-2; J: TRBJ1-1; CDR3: ASSLGWGGFTEAF
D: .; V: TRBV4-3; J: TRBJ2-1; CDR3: ASSIRAGGNEQF
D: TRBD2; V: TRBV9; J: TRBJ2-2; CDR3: ASSISGRADTGELF
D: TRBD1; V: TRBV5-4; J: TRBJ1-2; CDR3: ASSLVQGAYGYT
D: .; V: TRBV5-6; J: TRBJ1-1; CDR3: ASSLYSEAAF
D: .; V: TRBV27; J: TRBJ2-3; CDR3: ASRTTDTQY
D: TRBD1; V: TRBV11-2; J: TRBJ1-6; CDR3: ASSLEGQAPLH
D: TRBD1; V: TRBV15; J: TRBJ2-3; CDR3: ATSRDSPAGGSTDTQY
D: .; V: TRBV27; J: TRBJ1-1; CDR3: ASSFSGSMNTEAF
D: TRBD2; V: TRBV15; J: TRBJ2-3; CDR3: ATSSELAGGPDTQY
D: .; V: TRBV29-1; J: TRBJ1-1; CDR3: SARDSGAMNTEAF
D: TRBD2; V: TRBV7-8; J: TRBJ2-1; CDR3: ASSRVLAGEINEQF
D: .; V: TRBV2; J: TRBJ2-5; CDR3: ASTRRGQGETQY
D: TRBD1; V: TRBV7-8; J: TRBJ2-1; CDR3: ASRPDRGSYNEQF
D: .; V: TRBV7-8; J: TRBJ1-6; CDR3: ASSLGRSLH
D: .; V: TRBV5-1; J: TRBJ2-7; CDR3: ASSLDNRVEQY
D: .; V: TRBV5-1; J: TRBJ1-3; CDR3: ASSPGDKTGNTIY
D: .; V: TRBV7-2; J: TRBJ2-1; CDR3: ASRWTQAYNEQF
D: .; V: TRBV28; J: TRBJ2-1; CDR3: AILGVNDEQF
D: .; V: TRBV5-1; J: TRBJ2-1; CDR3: ASSFSGVGEQF
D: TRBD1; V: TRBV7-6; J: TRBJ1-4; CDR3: ASSSSDRGRGKLF
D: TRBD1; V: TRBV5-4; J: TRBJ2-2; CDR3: ASSLRDRNTGELF
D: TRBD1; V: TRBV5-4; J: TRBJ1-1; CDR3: ASSGKDRGTEAF
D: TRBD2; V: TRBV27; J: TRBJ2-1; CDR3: ASSLSSGEGQF
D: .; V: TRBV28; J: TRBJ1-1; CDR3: ASSDRMGTEAF
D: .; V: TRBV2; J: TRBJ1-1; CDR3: ASKALRLVIIRGTEAF
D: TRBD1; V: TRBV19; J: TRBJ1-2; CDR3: ASRGGQLNYGYT
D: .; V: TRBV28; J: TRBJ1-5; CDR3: ASRGAGNQPQH
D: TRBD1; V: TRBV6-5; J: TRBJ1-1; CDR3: ASSPGTVTEAF
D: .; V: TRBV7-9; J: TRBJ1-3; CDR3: ASRDSSRSGNTIY
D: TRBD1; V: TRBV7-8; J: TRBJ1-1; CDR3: ASSSEGQGAFLNTEAF
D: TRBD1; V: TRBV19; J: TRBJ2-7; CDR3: ASSMGQGYEQY
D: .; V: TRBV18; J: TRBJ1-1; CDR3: ASSPPTARDTEAF
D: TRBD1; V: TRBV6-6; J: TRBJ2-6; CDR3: ASSYSQGAGANVLT
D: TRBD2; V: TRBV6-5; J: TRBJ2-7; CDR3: ASSYSAGAPYEQY
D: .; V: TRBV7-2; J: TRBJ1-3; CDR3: ASSSLRRQSSGNTIY
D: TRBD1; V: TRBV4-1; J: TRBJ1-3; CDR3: ASNTGVYGNTIY
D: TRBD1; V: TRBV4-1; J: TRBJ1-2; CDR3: ASSQGDLDRTGSYT
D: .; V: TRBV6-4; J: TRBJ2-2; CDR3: ASTGDTGELF